One T cell receptor beta chain is described in this entry. The data derive from a study of shared clonotypes between healthy human individuals. Here immunoSEQ multiplex PCR was the method, and the copy in TCRdb shows in-frame clones only, minus some. This table holds some 2 million clones, about 95% found once. In the naive CD8 group, cells lacked CD45RO and were positively selected for CCR7, so terminally differentiated effector memory CD45RA+ cells were left out. The germline V gene encodes CDR1 MNHEY and CDR2 SMNVEV (reference sequence). The CDR3 has 15 residues. V dropped 7 bases and J dropped 0 bases, with 13 bases sitting between them.

Sequencing was done on a sample of naive CD8+ T cells sorted from blood. This chain connects TRBV27 to TRBJ1-5; unclear D gene. This sequence was found in a man aged 18 to 30 in good health. In nucleotides, the CDR3 is TGTGCCAGCACCAACAGAGAAAATAGCAATCAGCCCCAGCATTTT. Protein product: CASTNRENSNQPQHF.